Below, 13 T cell receptor beta chains from the same sample are listed, as sequenced in a study of response to subunit inactivated influenza vaccine. Using its own MiXCR run on the RT-PCR reads, TCRdb lists one record per CDR3 protein. The sample has about 480,000 distinct CDR3 sequences, roughly 9.7% seen once. Source: PBMCs from blood, taken roughly 47 days after vaccination. These receptors all come from a man between 45 and 60 years old who received an inactivated influenza vaccine.

This clonotype was picked up a small number of times. This chain uses TRBV5-6 with TRBJ2-5; 7 bases line up with TRBD2. Trimming removed 1 base from V and 5 bases from J; junction bases left unmatched: 5. This CDR3 is built from 14 residues. The germline CDR1 and CDR2 sequences are SGHDT and YYEEEE. CDR3 amino acids: CASSLLREVETQYF. CDR3 coding DNA: TGTGCCAGCAGCTTGCTTCGGGAGGTGGAGACCCAGTACTTC.

This chain connects TRBV29-1 to TRBJ2-3, with TRBD2 matching 10 bases. The CDR3 spans 16 residues. Looked up from germline, CDR1 is SQVTM and CDR2 is ANQGSEA. The V and J ends lost 1 base and 1 base, in that order; junction bases with no gene match: 5. The CDR3 is CSVEGPLAGGTDTQYF. The CDR3 DNA is TGCAGCGTTGAAGGGCCCCTAGCGGGGGGCACAGATACGCAGTATTTT.

This clonotype appeared a few times. This chain uses TRBV4-2 with TRBJ2-3, with D unresolved. The germline V gene encodes CDR1 LGHNA and CDR2 YNFKEQ. V lost 1 base, J lost 5 bases, and 19 bases lay in between. This CDR3 has 17 residues. The CDR3 reads CASSQVVAGRSGDTQYF. DNA for the CDR3: TGTGCCAGCAGCCAAGTTGTGGCAGGTCGATCTGGAGATACGCAGTATTTT.

The table lists this clonotype with a few counts. The chain couples TRBV12-3 or TRBV12-4 to TRBJ2-3; 7 nucleotides align to TRBD2. J was trimmed by 4 bases and V by 8 bases; bases with no gene match: 6. The CDR3 contains 13 residues. CDR3 bases: TGTGCCAGCCGGCGGGGGATCGCAGATACGCAGTATTTT. It is translated as CASRRGIADTQYF.

This clonotype was found a few times. V and J are TRBV7-9 and TRBJ1-1; 7 bases agree with TRBD1. This CDR3 has 15 residues. The V and J ends lost 5 bases and 8 bases, in that order; junction bases with no gene match: 14. Germline CDR1 reads SEHNR; CDR2 reads FQNEAQ (reference sequence). DNA of the CDR3: TGTGCCAGCAGCCTCGGGGGGACAGTCAACCCCGAAGCTTTCTTT. It translates to CASSLGGTVNPEAFF.

Comments on this clonotype: One base away lies a much larger clone, so this may be a sequencing read error. This chain's CDR3 is CSAGQHTDTQYF. The CDR3 coding sequence is TGCAGCGCAGGACAGCACACAGATACGCAGTATTTT. J is TRBJ2-3 and V is TRBV29-1, with a possible D match to TRBD1 (6 bases). CDR3 length: 12 amino acids. V was trimmed by 7 bases and J by 2 bases, leaving 10 bases between them. CDR1 and CDR2 (germline): SQVTM, ANQGSEA.

The CDR3 here is CASSLPGSRTYEQYF. For the CDR3, the DNA is TGTGCCAGCAGCTTACCCGGGAGTAGGACCTACGAGCAGTACTTC. The chain has TRBV5-8 and TRBJ2-7, with D perhaps TRBD2 (6 bases). The CDR3 covers 15 residues. Germline V gene data show CDR1 as SGHTS and CDR2 as YDEGEE. Between the trimmed V and J ends, which lost 2 bases and 2 bases, there was a span of 14 bases. The variable domain in full, completed from reference TRBV5-8 and TRBJ2-7, reads EAGVTQSPTHLIKTRGQQATLRCSPISGHTSVYWYQQALGLGLQFLLWYDEGEERNRGNFPPRFSGRQFPNYSSELNVNALELEDSALYLCASSLPGSRTYEQYFGPGTRLTVT.

This clonotype was found many times. This sequence joins TRBV5-1 and TRBJ1-5; D perhaps matches TRBD1 (6 bases). The CDR3 is 14 amino acids. The V gene lost 4 bases and the J gene lost 4 bases, with 12 bases spanning the gap. Germline V lookup: CDR1 SGHRS, CDR2 YFSETQ. CDR3: CASSDGTLNQPQHF. The CDR3, as DNA: TGCGCCAGCAGCGACGGGACACTAAATCAGCCCCAGCATTTT. Drawing the rest from reference TRBV5-1 and TRBJ1-5, the complete variable domain is KAGVTQTPRYLIKTRGQQVTLSCSPISGHRSVSWYQQTPGQGLQFLFEYFSETQRNKGNFPGRFSGRQFSNSRSEMNVSTLELGDSALYLCASSDGTLNQPQHFGDGTRLSIL.

This clonotype was observed a few times. The genes are TRBV7-8 and TRBJ2-1, with a possible D match to TRBD1 (5 bases). The CDR3 is 16 residues long. V lost 2 bases and J 6 bases, leaving 17 bases between the germline ends. Germline CDR1 and CDR2: SGHVS and FQNEAQ. DNA for the CDR3: TGTGCCAGCAGCTTACCGGTGTGGGGAAGGGGCAATGAGCAGTTCTTC. Encoded protein: CASSLPVWGRGNEQFF.

The table lists this clonotype with a few counts. The chain joins TRBV4-2 to TRBJ2-5, with D hard to call. V gave up 4 bases and J gave up 0 bases, with 12 bases separating them. Looked up from germline, CDR1 is LGHNA and CDR2 is YNFKEQ. This CDR3 region has 15 residues. The CDR3 nucleotides are TGTGCCAGCAGCCTACAAGGCGGCCACCAAGAGACCCAGTACTTC. Translation gives CASSLQGGHQETQYF.

The V gene is TRBV12-3 or TRBV12-4, the J gene TRBJ1-5; the D is unclear. Trimming removed 1 base from V and 0 bases from J, with 10 bases in between. The CDR3 sequence is 16 residues long. The CDR3 region is CASSLGVGNSNQPQHF. The CDR3 nucleotides read TGTGCCAGCAGTTTAGGGGTGGGGAATAGCAATCAGCCCCAGCATTTT.

In this sample, this clonotype turned up a few times. V and J are TRBV20-1 and TRBJ2-3; no definite D call. The V end lost 1 base, the J end lost 3 bases, and 11 bases lay between the germline ends. CDR1 DFQATT and CDR2 SNEGSKA come from the germline V gene (reference sequence). The CDR3 contains 14 residues. CDR3: CSARGWSGTDTQYF. The CDR3 region has the DNA TGCAGTGCTAGAGGGTGGTCGGGTACAGATACGCAGTATTTT.

Ten or more counts support this clonotype. This chain links TRBV20-1 with TRBJ2-7, with D possibly TRBD2 on 7 matching bases. The CDR3 is made up of 13 amino acids. The V and J ends lost 3 bases and 4 bases respectively, with 13 bases between them. Germline V gene data show CDR1 as DFQATT and CDR2 as SNEGSKA (reference sequence). The CDR3 here is CSARWGGAYEQYF. Written as DNA, the CDR3 is TGCAGTGCTAGGTGGGGGGGGGCTTACGAGCAGTACTTC.